These 24 T cell receptor beta chains came from one sample sequenced in a study of T-cell reconstitution after alpha-beta-depleted transplantation in children. Unique molecular identifiers featured in how the TCRbeta library was prepared. TCRdb re-derived calls from the PCR reads in MiXCR, one entry per CDR3 protein. The table lists about 610,000 distinct CDR3 sequences, about 10% of them singletons. Sample: PBMCs from the stem cell graft donor, taken from the stem cell graft. The source of these receptors is a human donor who donated a stem cell graft to a child with acute myeloid leukemia.

This clonotype was observed many times. The rearrangement links TRBV7-9 to TRBJ1-6; D remains ambiguous. The CDR3 loop spans 12 amino acids. Trimming pared 6 bases from V and 6 bases from J, leaving 6 bases between. CDR1 is SEHNR and CDR2 is FQNEAQ in the germline V gene (reference sequence). The CDR3 region is CASREGNSPLHF. The CDR3 DNA is TGTGCCAGCAGAGAGGGTAATTCACCCCTCCACTTT.

This clonotype was observed a few times. DNA of the CDR3: TGTGCCAGCAGTTCACTAGCGGGAGAGTTGAAATATGAGCAGTTCTTC. Amino acids: CASSSLAGELKYEQFF. This rearrangement joins TRBV28 to TRBJ2-1; 11 bases fit TRBD2. Germline V gives CDR1 MDHEN, CDR2 SYDVKM. The CDR3 totals 16 residues. With V trimmed by 4 bases and J by 8 bases, 10 bases remained unmatched.

In its sample, this clonotype was seen many times. The CDR3 DNA is TGTGCCAGCAGCCATTGGGAGGATAACTACGAGCAGTACTTC. Translation: CASSHWEDNYEQYF. The gene calls are TRBV11-2 and TRBJ2-7; a weak D match, TRBD2 (6 bases). V gave up 5 bases and J gave up 3 bases, with 14 bases separating them. The CDR3 length is 14 residues. Germline V gene sequence: CDR1 SGHAT, CDR2 FQNNGV.

This chain joins TRBV6-5 and TRBJ1-4, with 7 nucleotides matching TRBD1. The CDR3 is 14 residues long. Germline V CDR1 and CDR2: MNHEY, SVGAGI. Trimming took 6 bases from V and 7 from J; bases not matched to a gene: 8. Here the CDR3 DNA reads TGTGCCAGCAGGTACAGGGGTTGGGGTGAAAAACTGTTTTTT. This sequence encodes CASRYRGWGEKLFF.

The V call is TRBV10-3, the J call TRBJ2-7; 8 nucleotides align to TRBD2. Trimming took 10 bases from V and 5 from J; bases not matched to a gene: 13. In germline, CDR1 is ENHRY, CDR2 SYGVKD. The CDR3 extends over 14 amino acids. The CDR3 nucleotides are TGTGCCAGCGGTAGCGGGGTAGGGGAGGACGAGCAGTACTTC. This translates into CASGSGVGEDEQYF.

The J gene is TRBJ1-5, the V gene TRBV20-1; unclear D gene. The CDR3 is made up of 15 amino acids. Between the trimmed V and J ends, which lost 0 bases and 3 bases, there was a span of 12 bases. Germline-derived CDR1 and CDR2 are DFQATT and SNEGSKA (reference sequence). CDR3 sequence (DNA): TGCAGTGCTAGAGAAGTAGGGTTGGCCAATCAGCCCCAGCATTTT. Translation: CSAREVGLANQPQHF.

This clonotype was detected a few times. The junction shows a germline mismatch at one end, possibly a read error. The chain has TRBV20-1 and TRBJ2-1; 10 bases agree with TRBD2. The CDR3 extends over 15 amino acids. Germline-derived CDR1 and CDR2 are DFQATT and SNEGSKA (reference sequence). The CDR3 region has the DNA TGCTGTGCTAGAAAAGCGGGAGGGCCCGGGAATGAGCAGTTCTTC. Its translation is CCARKAGGPGNEQFF.

This clonotype was seen ten or more times. The chain joins TRBV5-4 to TRBJ2-4, with D possibly called TRBD1 or TRBD2 (5 bases each). V gave up 4 bases and J gave up 4 bases, with 18 bases separating them. The germline V gene has CDR1 SGHNT and CDR2 YYREEE (reference sequence). This CDR3 region has 16 residues. CDR3 amino acids: CASSTGTGTIKNIQYF. In DNA, the CDR3 is TGTGCCAGCAGCACTGGAACCGGGACGATAAAAAACATTCAGTACTTC.

This sequence joins TRBV7-9 and TRBJ2-1, with 10 bases aligning to TRBD2. Germline CDR1 is SEHNR and CDR2 is FQNEAQ (reference sequence). With V trimmed by 2 bases and J by 5 bases, 6 bases remained unmatched. CDR3 size: 16 residues. The chain's CDR3 is CASSLPLAGGHNEQFF. CDR3 bases: TGTGCCAGCAGCTTACCCTTAGCGGGAGGTCACAATGAGCAGTTCTTC.

This clonotype appeared a few times. The junction differs from germline at one of its ends, possibly a read error. The gene calls are TRBV20-1 and TRBJ2-1; TRBD1 might be the D (5 bases). This CDR3 comprises 17 residues. Germline CDR1 reads DFQATT; CDR2 reads SNEGSKA (reference sequence). The CDR3 loop is CCARDRGSLSSYNEQFF. The CDR3 DNA is TGCTGTGCTAGAGATAGGGGTTCACTGAGCTCCTACAATGAGCAGTTCTTC.

The V call is TRBV2, the J call TRBJ1-4; D is possibly TRBD1 (6 bases). V lost 10 bases to trimming and J lost 8 bases, with 17 bases between them. There are 13 residues in the CDR3. Germline loops: CDR1 SNHLY, CDR2 FYNNEI. DNA of the CDR3: TGTGCCATCTGTTTAGCCGGGACAGAAAAACTGTTTTTT. It encodes CAICLAGTEKLFF.

This clonotype was observed a few times. The gene calls are TRBV5-1 and TRBJ2-7; D possibly corresponds to TRBD2 (9 bases). The CDR3 totals 19 residues. V was pared by 3 bases and J by 2 bases, with 27 bases between. Germline V lookup: CDR1 SGHRS, CDR2 YFSETQ. The CDR3 sequence: CASSSTGGEGSGRAYEQYF. In nucleotides, the CDR3 is TGCGCCAGCAGCTCCACAGGGGGAGAGGGTAGCGGGAGAGCCTACGAGCAGTACTTC.

The sample holds many counts of this clonotype. V is TRBV6-2 or TRBV6-3 and J is TRBJ2-1; either TRBD1 or TRBD2 may supply D (5 bases each). The CDR3 runs 14 residues. V was clipped by 8 bases and J by 6 bases, with 17 bases between them. Germline V lookup: CDR1 MNHEY, CDR2 SVGEGT. In nucleotides, the CDR3 is TGTGCCAGCCAGGGAGCTTCCTTGGGCAATGAGCAGTTCTTC. Its translation is CASQGASLGNEQFF.

Only a few counts were recorded for this clonotype. This chain joins TRBV4-3 and TRBJ2-1; 9 bases agree with TRBD1. This CDR3 has 16 residues. J lost 5 bases, V lost 1 base, and 6 bases had no gene match. From germline, CDR1 is LGHNA and CDR2 YSLEER. The CDR3, as DNA: TGCGCCAGCAGCCAAGCTGTTGACAGGGGGGACAATGAGCAGTTCTTC. Protein: CASSQAVDRGDNEQFF.

This clonotype has a handful of counts. V and J are TRBV7-6 and TRBJ2-1; 7 nucleotides match TRBD1. The CDR3 length is 16 residues. With V trimmed by 5 bases and J by 6 bases, 13 bases remained unmatched. Germline CDR1 is SGHVS and CDR2 is FNYEAQ. CDR3 residues: CASSNYRGLGGNEQFF. The CDR3 nucleotides are TGTGCCAGCAGCAATTACAGGGGCTTAGGGGGCAATGAGCAGTTCTTC.

This clonotype was seen a few times. The rearrangement links TRBV20-1 to TRBJ2-1; 12 nucleotides match TRBD2. The ends lost 6 bases at V and 8 bases at J; junction bases unmatched: 11. Germline V lookup: CDR1 DFQATT, CDR2 SNEGSKA (reference sequence). The CDR3 is 15 amino acids. Here the CDR3 DNA reads TGCAGTGCCCCCTCGACTAGCGGGAGTAGATATGAGCAGTTCTTC. This sequence encodes CSAPSTSGSRYEQFF.

Comment on this clonotype: The junction and the germline gene differ at one end; a read error may be behind it. The V and J genes are TRBV3-1 and TRBJ2-1, with 9 positions matching TRBD2. Germline CDR1 LGHDT, CDR2 YNNKEL (reference sequence). The CDR3 contains 15 residues. The CDR3 bases are TGTGCCAGCAGCAAAGATAGCGGGAGAAGGGTTGAGCAGTTCTTC. Translating it yields CASSKDSGRRVEQFF.

This clonotype was seen many times. The chain uses TRBV5-8 and TRBJ1-2; the D is unclear. V lost 0 bases and J lost 11, with 8 bases in between. Germline CDR1 and CDR2: SGHTS and YDEGEE. This CDR3 has 11 amino acids. As DNA, the CDR3 is TGTGCCAGCAGCTTGGGGATGAGATACACCTTC. Amino acid sequence: CASSLGMRYTF.

This chain connects TRBV29-1 to TRBJ2-3; TRBD2 might be the D (5 bases). V was pared by 4 bases and J by 4 bases, with 12 bases between. The germline V gene has CDR1 SQVTM and CDR2 ANQGSEA. The CDR3 is 13 amino acids. The CDR3 DNA sequence: TGCAGCGTTGCGGGAACAAGACCAGATACGCAGTATTTT. Protein product: CSVAGTRPDTQYF.

At least ten counts were recorded for this clonotype. The rearrangement uses TRBV29-1 and TRBJ1-4; TRBD1 aligns across 7 bases. V lost 7 bases, J lost 4 bases, and 6 bases stayed unmatched. The germline CDR1 and CDR2 sequences are SQVTM and ANQGSEA. This CDR3 contains 13 residues. The CDR3 region is CSGKTGHNEKLFF. Written as DNA, the CDR3 is TGCAGCGGGAAGACAGGGCATAATGAAAAACTGTTTTTT.

This clonotype came up once. This rearrangement joins TRBV3-1 to TRBJ2-5; TRBD1 is a possible D gene (6 bases). CDR3 length: 16 residues. Germline CDR1 reads LGHDT; CDR2 reads YNNKEL (reference sequence). V lost 4 bases to trimming and J lost 2 bases, with 17 bases between them. The CDR3 DNA reads TGTGCCAGCAGCCTTCAGACAGGCCTCCAGCAAGAGACCCAGTACTTC. Translated, it gives CASSLQTGLQQETQYF.

The chain links TRBV5-1 to TRBJ1-4; no definite D call. The V and J ends lost 4 bases and 0 bases respectively, with 7 bases between them. Per the germline V gene, CDR1 is SGHRS and CDR2 is YFSETQ. CDR3 size: 14 residues. The CDR3 here is CASSVGATNEKLFF. DNA for the CDR3: TGCGCCAGCAGCGTCGGCGCAACTAATGAAAAACTGTTTTTT.

This clonotype was observed a few times. The chain couples TRBV5-6 to TRBJ2-3; 8 nucleotides agree with TRBD1. The V gene's germline CDR1 is SGHDT and CDR2 YYEEEE. CDR3 length: 14 amino acids. V shed 3 bases and J 5 bases; nucleotides not matched to a gene: 5. CDR3 DNA sequence: TGTGCCAGCAGCTGGAGCAGGGGGCTAGATACGCAGTATTTT. Translating it yields CASSWSRGLDTQYF.

In its sample, this clonotype was seen a few times. The V gene is TRBV6-5, the J gene TRBJ1-1, with no clear D. This CDR3 has 13 residues. Germline values: CDR1 MNHEY, CDR2 SVGAGI. The V end was cut by 4 bases, the J end by 8 bases, with 14 bases between. As DNA, the CDR3 is TGTGCCAGCAGTTCCTCCCGGAGCGAGGAAGCTTTCTTT. Translating gives CASSSSRSEEAFF.